This TCR beta chain was retrieved from a study of T cells in tumors after PD-1 blockade. Whole-study context: Excluded were patients with checkpoint blockade, immunosuppressants, or radiotherapy or other anti-cancer therapy within 4 weeks. Patients received pembrolizumab 200 mg every 3 weeks or cemiplimab 350 mg every 2 weeks. A subset received ongoing vismodegib 150 mg daily alongside anti-PD-1 therapy.

The J segment lost 0 bases and the V segment lost 4 bases, leaving 5 bases of the junction unmatched. This CDR3 is 15 amino acids long. Per germline, CDR1 LNHDA and CDR2 SQIVND (reference sequence). Tumor or blood genomic DNA was sequenced, with inputs of roughly 600 ng to 6,004 ng. Only in-frame clones appear in the TCRdb table, and some are missing; sequencing was by immunoSEQ multiplex PCR. This sample carries around 46,000 clones, 79% of them seen once, and the ten largest clones take over 15%. The clonotype was recovered from a human donor with basal cell carcinoma. The sequencing used PBMCs, collected before anti-PD-1 treatment. The V call is TRBV19, the J call TRBJ1-2, with 7 bases that match TRBD1. In DNA form, the CDR3 reads TGTGCCAGTAGTAGCCCGACAGGGACTAACTATGGCTACACCTTC. As protein: CASSSPTGTNYGYTF.